The 15 T cell receptor beta chains reported below all come from one sample, sequenced in a study of blood T cell repertoires in COVID-19. Clones were read by immunoSEQ multiplex PCR, and TCRdb kept only the in-frame ones, dropping some. The top ten clones hold 3.3% of a sample with under 300,000 clones, 75% to 90% of them seen once. What was sequenced was PBMCs or T cells enriched from blood (not recorded which). The receptor source for this set is a woman aged 40-49 years with acute COVID-19.

V gene TRBV5-6 combines with J gene TRBJ2-4; D remains unclear. The CDR3 totals 13 residues. Germline V gene lookup returns CDR1 SGHDT and CDR2 YYEEEE. Trimming took 0 bases from V and 5 from J, leaving 6 bases between them. The CDR3 region is CASSLATENIQYF. In DNA, the CDR3 is TGTGCCAGCAGCTTGGCTACAGAAAACATTCAGTACTTC.

This sequence joins TRBV5-1 and TRBJ2-1; 8 bases are a match to TRBD2. Looked up from germline, CDR1 is SGHRS and CDR2 is YFSETQ. Germline trimming cut 4 bases from V and 4 bases from J; bases unmatched to any gene: 7. This CDR3 comprises 15 residues. The CDR3 region is CASSATSDGYNEQFF. In nucleotides, the CDR3 is TGCGCCAGCAGCGCGACTAGCGACGGATACAATGAGCAGTTCTTC.

V and J are TRBV9 and TRBJ1-2; 11 bases agree with TRBD1. Per germline, CDR1 SGDLS and CDR2 YYNGEE. Trimming cost V 4 bases and J 9 bases; bases outside gene matches: 11. The CDR3 is 15 amino acids. CDR3 protein: CASSPPAGTGGSYTF. CDR3 in DNA: TGTGCCAGCAGCCCCCCTGCCGGGACAGGGGGGAGCTACACCTTC.

The rearrangement joins TRBV5-4 to TRBJ2-7; TRBD2 aligns across 16 bases. J lost 6 bases, V lost 4 bases, and 10 bases had no gene match. CDR3 size: 17 residues. Germline V CDR1 and CDR2: SGHNT, YYREEE (reference sequence). The CDR3 protein is CASSLGTSGRARLEQYF. The CDR3 coding sequence is TGTGCCAGCAGCCTAGGGACTAGCGGGAGGGCCAGACTCGAGCAGTACTTC.

This clone was seen a few times. This rearrangement joins TRBV3-1 (or the pseudogene TRBV3-2) to TRBJ2-7; 8 bases are shared with TRBD2. There are 15 residues in the CDR3. The germline V gene encodes CDR1 LGHDT and CDR2 YNNKEL (reference sequence). Trimming cost V 5 bases and J 4 bases; bases outside gene matches: 10. The CDR3 nucleotides read TGTGCCAGCAGCAAGGGACTAGGGTTCTCTTACGAGCAGTACTTC. Its translation is CASSKGLGFSYEQYF.

The chain employs TRBV5-4 and TRBJ2-3; weak D call: TRBD1 (6 bases). The germline gives CDR1 SGHNT, CDR2 YYREEE (reference sequence). V was clipped by 2 bases and J by 6 bases, with 13 bases between them. The CDR3 runs 14 residues. CDR3 sequence: CASSFQGTPDTQYF. The CDR3 coding sequence is TGTGCCAGCAGCTTCCAGGGGACCCCGGATACGCAGTATTTT.

The rearrangement joins TRBV24-1 to TRBJ2-5, with a tentative D call TRBD2 (6 bases). The V end was cut by 7 bases, the J end by 7 bases, with 18 bases between. The CDR3 is made up of 14 amino acids. In germline, CDR1 is KGHDR, CDR2 SFDVKD. This CDR3 is CATSHPGLPPTQYF. Written as DNA, the CDR3 is TGTGCCACCAGCCACCCGGGACTCCCGCCGACCCAGTACTTC.

The chain is built from TRBV11-3 and TRBJ2-3, with D possibly being TRBD2 (6 bases). V was trimmed by 6 bases and J by 2 bases, leaving 18 bases between them. The germline V gene encodes CDR1 SGHNT and CDR2 YENEEA. There are 16 residues in the CDR3. The CDR3 DNA is TGTGCCAGCAGTCTAGGGGCGACTAGAGTCACAGATACGCAGTATTTT. Amino acids: CASSLGATRVTDTQYF.

V usage is TRBV5-1 and J usage is TRBJ1-1; 8 bases are shared with TRBD1. Germline V gives CDR1 SGHRS, CDR2 YFSETQ. The V and J ends lost 0 bases and 0 bases, in that order; junction bases with no gene match: 10. CDR3 length: 18 amino acids. CDR3 nucleotides: TGCGCCAGCAGCTTGGCGCAGGGGGCTTACGACATGAACACTGAAGCTTTCTTT. Its translation: CASSLAQGAYDMNTEAFF. The complete variable domain, with remaining parts taken from reference TRBV5-1 and TRBJ1-1, reads KAGVTQTPRYLIKTRGQQVTLSCSPISGHRSVSWYQQTPGQGLQFLFEYFSETQRNKGNFPGRFSGRQFSNSRSEMNVSTLELGDSALYLCASSLAQGAYDMNTEAFFGQGTRLTVV.

The J gene is TRBJ2-7, the V gene TRBV2, with 7 bases aligning to TRBD1. The V gene end was trimmed by 7 bases and the J gene end by 7 bases; junction bases not matched to a gene: 10. Germline V lookup: CDR1 SNHLY, CDR2 FYNNEI. The CDR3 runs to 13 residues. CDR3 loop: CASKRGLVWEQYF. CDR3 in DNA: TGTGCCAGCAAGAGGGGGCTAGTCTGGGAGCAGTACTTC.

The V gene is TRBV19, the J gene TRBJ1-6; D gene uncertain. The CDR3 has 15 residues. Trimming stripped 4 bases from V and 3 bases from J, with 10 bases between. Germline-derived CDR1 and CDR2 are LNHDA and SQIVND (reference sequence). The chain's CDR3 is CASSTEAGYNSPLHF. As DNA, the CDR3 is TGTGCCAGTAGTACCGAGGCCGGCTATAATTCACCCCTCCACTTT.

This chain links TRBV2 with TRBJ2-5; D possibly corresponds to TRBD1 (6 bases). The CDR3 is 14 residues long. V shed 5 bases and J shed 4 bases, with 14 bases lying between them. Germline V CDR1 and CDR2: SNHLY, FYNNEI. The CDR3 reads CASSLGSRGETQYF. The CDR3 DNA reads as TGTGCCAGCAGTCTCGGATCCAGGGGAGAGACCCAGTACTTC.

The chain couples TRBV5-4 to TRBJ2-7; 8 bases match TRBD1. The CDR3 extends over 14 amino acids. V dropped 4 bases and J dropped 6; count of bases not matched to a gene: 9. CDR1 and CDR2 (germline): SGHNT, YYREEE (reference sequence). The CDR3 DNA follows: TGTGCCAGCAGCCCTAGGACAGGGAGTGGCGAGCAGTACTTC. Residues: CASSPRTGSGEQYF.

The V and J genes are TRBV10-1 and TRBJ2-2, with 11 bases aligning to TRBD2. The CDR3 is 16 residues long. Germline CDR1 WNHNN, CDR2 SYGVQD (reference sequence). Germline trimming cut 6 bases from V and 1 base from J; bases unmatched to any gene: 4. CDR3 region: CASRPTSGRNTGELFF. The CDR3 DNA follows: TGCGCCAGCAGGCCTACTAGCGGGAGGAACACCGGGGAGCTGTTTTTT.

The V gene is TRBV4-1, the J gene TRBJ1-2; TRBD1 agrees at 8 bases. The V gene end was trimmed by 6 bases and the J gene end by 4 bases; junction bases not matched to a gene: 10. Germline V gene lookup returns CDR1 MGHRA and CDR2 YSYEKL. CDR3 length: 15 residues. CDR3 DNA: TGCGCCAGCAGACAGGACAGGGAGCAAGTCTATGGCTACACCTTC. Translation gives CASRQDREQVYGYTF.